The clone carrying this T cell receptor (beta chain) has ten or more counts. RNA transcripts were the template for amplifying TCR beta CDR3 regions. With the HTBI primer set, the TCR CDR3 went through a first round of RT-PCR. TCRdb reprocessed the multiplex PCR reads via MiXCR and lists one record per CDR3 protein. The sample has a few hundred thousand distinct CDR3 sequences; about 16% are singletons. This sample is part of a study of T cells in Graves' hyperthyroidism and ophthalmopathy. PBMCs were collected from an approximately 9 ml volume of fresh peripheral blood. The V gene's germline CDR1 is DFQATT and CDR2 SNEGSKA (reference sequence). There are 14 residues in the CDR3. V was clipped by 1 base and J by 8 bases; unmatched bases: 0.

Sequencing was done on a sample of blood. This TCR was recovered from a woman aged 25 to 45 with Graves' hyperthyroidism. The chain combines TRBV20-1 with TRBJ2-1; 15 positions agree with TRBD2. The CDR3 DNA is TGCAGTGCTAGAGGGACTAGCGGGGGGGATGAGCAGTTCTTC. Residues: CSARGTSGGDEQFF.